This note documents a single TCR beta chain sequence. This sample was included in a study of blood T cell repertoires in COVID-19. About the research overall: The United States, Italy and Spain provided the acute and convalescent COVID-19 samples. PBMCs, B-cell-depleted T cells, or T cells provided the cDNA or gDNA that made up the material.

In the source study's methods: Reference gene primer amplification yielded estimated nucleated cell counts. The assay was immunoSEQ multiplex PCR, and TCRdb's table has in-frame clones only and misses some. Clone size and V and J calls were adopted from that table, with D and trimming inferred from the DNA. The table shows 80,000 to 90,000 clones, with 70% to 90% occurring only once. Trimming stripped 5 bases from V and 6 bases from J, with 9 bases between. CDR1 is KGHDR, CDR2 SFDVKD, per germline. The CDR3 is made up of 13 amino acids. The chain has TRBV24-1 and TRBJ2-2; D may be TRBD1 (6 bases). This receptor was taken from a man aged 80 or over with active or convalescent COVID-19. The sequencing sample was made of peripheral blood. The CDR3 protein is CATSATGAGELFF. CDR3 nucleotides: TGTGCCACCAGTGCGACAGGAGCCGGGGAGCTGTTTTTT.